Shown below are 9 T cell receptor beta chains from a single sample sequenced in a study of blood T cells in healthy people across ages. A second about 6 to 12 cycle PCR used barcoded and J-beta primers. MiXCR, run by TCRdb on the 5' RACE reads, gives a single entry per CDR3 protein. The data contain some 800,000 distinct CDR3 sequences, roughly 25% of them seen just once; the ten biggest clones take up approximately 4%. The same specimen was also included in a second study, on T cells of mothers and their children.

Source material: blood. These receptors all come from a boy younger than 18 in good health.

The genes are TRBV4-3 and TRBJ1-6, with D hard to call. Trimming took 4 bases from V and 3 from J, leaving 13 bases between them. Germline CDR1 reads LGHNA; CDR2 reads YSLEER. The CDR3 contains 16 residues. CDR3 amino acids: CASSPSGVSYNSPLHF. The CDR3 DNA reads TGCGCCAGCAGCCCGAGCGGGGTTAGCTATAATTCACCCCTCCACTTT.

In this sample, this clonotype turned up a few times. The J gene is TRBJ1-2, the V gene TRBV27; D perhaps matches TRBD1 (5 bases). Germline V gene lookup returns CDR1 MNHEY and CDR2 SMNVEV (reference sequence). The CDR3 is 13 residues long. Trimming left V 6 bases short and J 9 bases short, with 17 bases between. CDR3 amino acids: CASSPRTEGRYTF. CDR3 nucleotide sequence: TGTGCCAGCAGCCCCAGGACGGAGGGGCGCTACACCTTC.

Only a few counts were recorded for this clonotype. The V and J genes are TRBV12-3 or TRBV12-4 and TRBJ1-2; D remains ambiguous. V lost 3 bases and J 2 bases, leaving 7 bases between the germline ends. The CDR3 length is 13 residues. The CDR3 protein is CASSFAENYGYTF. The CDR3 DNA follows: TGTGCCAGCAGTTTCGCGGAGAACTATGGCTACACCTTC.

This chain connects TRBV18 to TRBJ2-7; the D call may be TRBD1 or TRBD2 (5 bases each). CDR3 length: 15 residues. With 0 bases removed from V and 2 bases from J, the gap between germline ends came to 11 bases. In germline, CDR1 is KGHSH, CDR2 LQKENI. The CDR3 sequence: CASSPPQGVAYEQYF. The CDR3 coding sequence is TGTGCCAGCTCACCACCGCAGGGAGTAGCCTACGAGCAGTACTTC. Full variable domain (outside the CDR3, taken from reference TRBV18 and TRBJ2-7): NAGVMQNPRHLVRRRGQEARLRCSPMKGHSHVYWYRQLPEEGLKFMVYLQKENIIDESGMPKERFSAEFPKEGPSILRIQQVVRGDSAAYFCASSPPQGVAYEQYFGPGTRLTVT.

The genes are TRBV6-1 and TRBJ2-7; the D call may be TRBD1 or TRBD2 (7 bases each). CDR1 MNHNS and CDR2 SASEGT come from the germline V gene. This CDR3 is 13 amino acids long. V lost 6 bases and J 3 bases, leaving 12 bases between the germline ends. CDR3 protein: CASRQGEGYEQYF. The CDR3 nucleotides read TGTGCCAGCAGGCAGGGGGAGGGCTACGAGCAGTACTTC.

This clonotype has a handful of counts. The rearrangement links TRBV7-3 to TRBJ2-5; D ambiguous. The J call is in doubt because the DNA end fits TRBJ2-1 better. Germline CDR1 is SGHTA and CDR2 is FQGTGA. The CDR3 runs 13 residues. The CDR3 spells CASSPDTYNEQFF. In nucleotides, the CDR3 is TGTGCCAGCAGCCCCGACACCTACAATGAGCAGTTCTTC.

The table lists this clonotype with a few counts. The chain couples TRBV10-3 to TRBJ1-1, with D perhaps matching TRBD1 (5 bases). Germline assignment: CDR1 ENHRY and CDR2 SYGVKD. The CDR3 is made up of 15 amino acids. Trimming took 4 bases from V and 0 from J, leaving 12 bases between them. DNA of the CDR3: TGTGCCATCAGTGCGAGCAGGGCTCTGAACACTGAAGCTTTCTTT. This codes for CAISASRALNTEAFF.

This clonotype was seen only a few times. The chain combines TRBV5-1 with TRBJ2-5, with TRBD1 identical over 10 bases. CDR3 length: 15 amino acids. V was clipped by 4 bases and J by 4 bases; unmatched bases: 7. CDR1 is SGHRS and CDR2 is YFSETQ in the germline V gene. This CDR3 is CASSPRDRGGETQYF. The CDR3 DNA is TGCGCCAGCAGCCCGAGGGACAGGGGAGGAGAGACCCAGTACTTC.

The V and J genes are TRBV12-5 and TRBJ2-5; 7 bases fit TRBD2. The J call is in doubt because the DNA end fits TRBJ2-1 better. This CDR3 spans 14 amino acids. CDR1 is LGHNT, CDR2 FRNRAP, per germline. CDR3 nucleotides: TGTGCTAGTGGTTTGTCGGCTGGGGGGGATGAGCAGTTCTTC. Translating gives CASGLSAGGDEQFF.